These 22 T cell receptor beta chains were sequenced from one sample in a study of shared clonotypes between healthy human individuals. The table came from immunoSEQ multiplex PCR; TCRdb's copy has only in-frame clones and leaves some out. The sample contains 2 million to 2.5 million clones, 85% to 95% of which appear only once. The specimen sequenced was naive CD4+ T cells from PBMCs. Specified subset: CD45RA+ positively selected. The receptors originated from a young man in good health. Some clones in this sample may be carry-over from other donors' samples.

As DNA, the CDR3 is TGTGCCAGCAGTTTGAATGGAGTATGGGACCCTCCCCCCCCAACTAATGAAAAACTGTTTTTT. Translating gives CASSLNGVWDPPPPTNEKLFF. The rearrangement links TRBV28 to TRBJ1-4, with TRBD1 as a possible D gene (5 bases). Germline V gives CDR1 MDHEN, CDR2 SYDVKM. The CDR3 runs 21 residues. V was trimmed by 3 bases and J by 0 bases, leaving 26 bases between them. Drawing the rest from reference TRBV28 and TRBJ1-4, the complete variable domain is DVKVTQSSRYLVKRTGEKVFLECVQDMDHENMFWYRQDPGLGLRLIYFSYDVKMKEKGDIPEGYSVSREKKERFSLILESASTNQTSMYLCASSLNGVWDPPPPTNEKLFFGSGTQLSVL.

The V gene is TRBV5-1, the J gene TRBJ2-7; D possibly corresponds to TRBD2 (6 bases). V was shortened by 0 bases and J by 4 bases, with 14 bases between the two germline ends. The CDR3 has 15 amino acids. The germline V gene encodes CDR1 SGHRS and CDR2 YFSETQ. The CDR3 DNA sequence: TGCGCCAGCAGCTTGGGAGGGACTTCACGGTACGAGCAGTACTTC. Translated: CASSLGGTSRYEQYF.

The CDR3: CASSPSSSGSGETQYF. The CDR3 DNA reads TGTGCCAGCTCACCTTCCTCTAGCGGGAGCGGGGAGACCCAGTACTTC. The chain carries TRBV18 and TRBJ2-5; 10 bases match TRBD2. The germline CDR1 and CDR2 sequences are KGHSH and LQKENI. V was clipped by 3 bases and J by 5 bases; unmatched bases: 9. The CDR3 sequence is 16 residues long.

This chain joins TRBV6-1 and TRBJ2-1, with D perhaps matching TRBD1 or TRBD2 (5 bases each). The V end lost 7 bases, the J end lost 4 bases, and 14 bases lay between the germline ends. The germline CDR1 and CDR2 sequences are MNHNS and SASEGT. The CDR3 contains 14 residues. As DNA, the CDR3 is TGTGCCAGCATTTTACGGGACCTTTACAATGAGCAGTTCTTC. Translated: CASILRDLYNEQFF.

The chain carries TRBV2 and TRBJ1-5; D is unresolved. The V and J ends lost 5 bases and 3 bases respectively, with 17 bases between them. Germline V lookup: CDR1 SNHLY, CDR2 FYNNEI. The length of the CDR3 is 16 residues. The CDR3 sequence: CASSTPGGIDNQPQHF. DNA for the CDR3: TGTGCCAGCAGTACCCCGGGAGGGATTGACAATCAGCCCCAGCATTTT.

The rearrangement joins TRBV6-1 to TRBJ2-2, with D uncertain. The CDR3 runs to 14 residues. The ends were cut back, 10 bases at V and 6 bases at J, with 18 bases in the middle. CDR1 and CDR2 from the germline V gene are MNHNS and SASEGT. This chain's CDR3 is CATHPPIRAGELFF. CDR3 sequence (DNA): TGTGCCACCCACCCCCCGATTAGAGCCGGGGAGCTGTTTTTT.

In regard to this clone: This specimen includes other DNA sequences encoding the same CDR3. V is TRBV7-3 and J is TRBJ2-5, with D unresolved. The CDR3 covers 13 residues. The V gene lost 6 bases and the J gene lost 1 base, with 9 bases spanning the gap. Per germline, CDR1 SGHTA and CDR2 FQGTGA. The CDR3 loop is CASSRGAQETQYF. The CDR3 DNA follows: TGTGCCAGCAGTCGAGGAGCCCAAGAGACCCAGTACTTC.

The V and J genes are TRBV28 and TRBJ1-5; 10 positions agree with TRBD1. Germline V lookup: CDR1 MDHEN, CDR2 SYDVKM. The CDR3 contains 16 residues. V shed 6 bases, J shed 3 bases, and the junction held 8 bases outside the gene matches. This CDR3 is CASRTGTGDPNQPQHF. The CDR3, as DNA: TGTGCCAGCAGAACTGGGACAGGGGACCCCAATCAGCCCCAGCATTTT.

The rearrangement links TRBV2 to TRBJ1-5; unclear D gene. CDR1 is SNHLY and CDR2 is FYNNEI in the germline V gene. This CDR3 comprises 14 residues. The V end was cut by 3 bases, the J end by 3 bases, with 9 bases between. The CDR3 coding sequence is TGTGCCAGCAGTGATACTCAGGACAATCAGCCCCAGCATTTT. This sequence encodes CASSDTQDNQPQHF.

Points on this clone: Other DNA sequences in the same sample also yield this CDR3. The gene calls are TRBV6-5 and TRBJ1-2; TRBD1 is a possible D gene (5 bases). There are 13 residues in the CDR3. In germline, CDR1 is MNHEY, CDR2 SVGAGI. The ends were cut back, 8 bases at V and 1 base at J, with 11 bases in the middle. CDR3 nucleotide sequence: TGTGCCAGCGGGACGGGGGATAACTATGGCTACACCTTC. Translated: CASGTGDNYGYTF.

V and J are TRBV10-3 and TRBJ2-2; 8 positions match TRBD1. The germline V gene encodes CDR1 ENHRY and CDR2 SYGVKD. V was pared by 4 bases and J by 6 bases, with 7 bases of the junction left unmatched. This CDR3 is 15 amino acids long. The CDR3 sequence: CAISGGRGPSGELFF. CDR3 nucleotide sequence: TGTGCCATCAGTGGAGGCAGGGGGCCTTCCGGGGAGCTGTTTTTT.

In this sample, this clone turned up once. This CDR3 is CASSQVAGHSYNEQFF. The CDR3 region has the DNA TGTGCCAGCAGCCAAGTAGCGGGCCACTCCTACAATGAGCAGTTCTTC. This chain uses TRBV4-2 with TRBJ2-1, with 7 positions matching TRBD2. This CDR3 has 16 residues. CDR1 is LGHNA, CDR2 YNFKEQ, per germline. J was trimmed by 0 bases and V by 1 base; bases with no gene match: 3.

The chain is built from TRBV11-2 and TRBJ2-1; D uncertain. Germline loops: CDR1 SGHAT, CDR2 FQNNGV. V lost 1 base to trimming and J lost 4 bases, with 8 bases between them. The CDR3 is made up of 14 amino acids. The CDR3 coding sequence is TGTGCCAGCAGCTTAGGTCCCTTTTACAATGAGCAGTTCTTC. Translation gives CASSLGPFYNEQFF.

The CDR3 is CASSSPGTDNYGYTF. Here the CDR3 DNA reads TGTGCCAGCAGTTCCCCCGGGACGGATAACTATGGCTACACCTTC. This chain links TRBV28 with TRBJ1-2, with D perhaps matching TRBD1 (5 bases). The V gene lost 4 bases and the J gene lost 1 base, with 13 bases spanning the gap. Germline CDR1 MDHEN, CDR2 SYDVKM. This CDR3 comprises 15 residues.

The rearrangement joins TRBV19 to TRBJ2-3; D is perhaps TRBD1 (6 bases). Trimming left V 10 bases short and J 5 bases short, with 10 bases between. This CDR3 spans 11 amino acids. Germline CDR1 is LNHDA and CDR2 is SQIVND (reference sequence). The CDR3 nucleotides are TGTGCCACCAACAGGGAAGATACGCAGTATTTT. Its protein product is CATNREDTQYF.

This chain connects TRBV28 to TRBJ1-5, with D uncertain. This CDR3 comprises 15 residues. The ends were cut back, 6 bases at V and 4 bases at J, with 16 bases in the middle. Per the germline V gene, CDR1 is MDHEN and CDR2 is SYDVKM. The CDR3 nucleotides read TGTGCCAGCAGACCCTACGGGCAGATTAATCAGCCCCAGCATTTT. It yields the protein CASRPYGQINQPQHF.

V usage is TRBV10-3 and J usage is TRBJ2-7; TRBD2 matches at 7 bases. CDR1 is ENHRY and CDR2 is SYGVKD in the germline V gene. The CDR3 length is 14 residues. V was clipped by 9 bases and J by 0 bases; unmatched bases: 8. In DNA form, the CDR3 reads TGTGCCATGGGCCTTCGGGGGGTCTCCTACGAGCAGTACTTC. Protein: CAMGLRGVSYEQYF.

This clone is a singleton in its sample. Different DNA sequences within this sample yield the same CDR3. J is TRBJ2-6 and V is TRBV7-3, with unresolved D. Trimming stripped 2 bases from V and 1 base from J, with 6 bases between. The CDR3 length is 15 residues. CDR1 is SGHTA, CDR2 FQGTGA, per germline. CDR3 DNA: TGTGCCAGCAGCTTAGGAACATCTGGGGCCAACGTCCTGACTTTC. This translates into CASSLGTSGANVLTF.

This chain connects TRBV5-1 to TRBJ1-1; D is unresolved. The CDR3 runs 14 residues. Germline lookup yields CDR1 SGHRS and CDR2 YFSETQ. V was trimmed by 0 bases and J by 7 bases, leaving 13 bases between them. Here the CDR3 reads CASSLVRPQYEAFF. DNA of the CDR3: TGCGCCAGCAGCTTGGTACGGCCTCAATATGAAGCTTTCTTT. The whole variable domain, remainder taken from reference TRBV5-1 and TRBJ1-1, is KAGVTQTPRYLIKTRGQQVTLSCSPISGHRSVSWYQQTPGQGLQFLFEYFSETQRNKGNFPGRFSGRQFSNSRSEMNVSTLELGDSALYLCASSLVRPQYEAFFGQGTRLTVV.

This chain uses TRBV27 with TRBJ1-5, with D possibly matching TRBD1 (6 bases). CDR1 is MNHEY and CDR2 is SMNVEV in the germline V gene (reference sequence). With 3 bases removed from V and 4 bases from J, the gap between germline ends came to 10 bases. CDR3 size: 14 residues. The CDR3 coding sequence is TGTGCCAGCAGTTTTGATGGACAGAATCAGCCCCAGCATTTT. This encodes CASSFDGQNQPQHF.

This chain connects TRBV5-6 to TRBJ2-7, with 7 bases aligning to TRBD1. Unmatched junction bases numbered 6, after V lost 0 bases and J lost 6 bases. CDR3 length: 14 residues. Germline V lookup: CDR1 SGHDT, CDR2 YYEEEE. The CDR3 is CASSLGQGLGEQYF. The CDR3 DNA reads TGTGCCAGCAGCTTGGGACAGGGTTTAGGCGAGCAGTACTTC.

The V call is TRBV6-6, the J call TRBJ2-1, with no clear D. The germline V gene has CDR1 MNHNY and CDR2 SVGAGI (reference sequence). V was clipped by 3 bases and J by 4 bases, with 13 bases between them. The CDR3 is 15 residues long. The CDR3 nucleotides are TGTGCCAGCAGTTATGGTGGAGCCGTATACAATGAGCAGTTCTTC. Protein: CASSYGGAVYNEQFF.